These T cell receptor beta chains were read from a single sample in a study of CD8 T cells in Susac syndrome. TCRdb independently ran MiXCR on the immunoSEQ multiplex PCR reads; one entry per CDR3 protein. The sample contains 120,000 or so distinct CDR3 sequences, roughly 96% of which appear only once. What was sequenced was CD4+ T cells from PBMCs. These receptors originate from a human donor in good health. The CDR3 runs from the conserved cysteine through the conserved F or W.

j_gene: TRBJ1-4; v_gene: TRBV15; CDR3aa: CATSRVGPTNEKLFF
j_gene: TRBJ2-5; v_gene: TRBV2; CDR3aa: CASSPRVTETQYF
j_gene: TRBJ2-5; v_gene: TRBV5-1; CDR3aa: CASSFAGQPQETQYF
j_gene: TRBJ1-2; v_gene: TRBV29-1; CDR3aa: CSVAEAYGYTF
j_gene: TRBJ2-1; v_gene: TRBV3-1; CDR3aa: CASSQGQGPYNEQFF
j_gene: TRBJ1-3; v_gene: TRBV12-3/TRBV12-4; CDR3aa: CASSLGRGNTIYF
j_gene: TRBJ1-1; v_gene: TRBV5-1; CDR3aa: CASSRDPDMNTEAFF
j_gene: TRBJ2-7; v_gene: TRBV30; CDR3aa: CAWSRASYEQYF
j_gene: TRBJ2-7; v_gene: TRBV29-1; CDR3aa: CSVVGDRAPYEQYF
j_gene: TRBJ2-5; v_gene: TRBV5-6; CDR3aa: CASSAGETQYF
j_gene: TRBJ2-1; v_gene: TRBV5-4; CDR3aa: CASRGDRSIEQFF
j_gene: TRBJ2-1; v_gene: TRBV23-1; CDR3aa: CASSPWGPFSYNEQFF
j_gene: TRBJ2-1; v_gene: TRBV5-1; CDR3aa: CASSLDGRRNEQFF
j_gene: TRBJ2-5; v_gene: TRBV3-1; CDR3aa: CASSPVGRPEETQYF
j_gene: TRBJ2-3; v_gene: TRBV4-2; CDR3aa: CASSWDTDTQYF
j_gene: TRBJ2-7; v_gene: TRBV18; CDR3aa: CASSPPGTYEQYF
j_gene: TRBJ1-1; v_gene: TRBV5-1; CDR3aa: CASSLDARNTEAFF
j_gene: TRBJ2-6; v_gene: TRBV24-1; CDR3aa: CATSDFNRAGANVLTF
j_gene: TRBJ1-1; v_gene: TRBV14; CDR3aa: CASSPGHSMGKMNTEAFF
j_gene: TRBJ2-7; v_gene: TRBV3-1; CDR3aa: CASSQNYYEQYF
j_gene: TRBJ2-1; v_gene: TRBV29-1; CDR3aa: CSAAGTGLNEQFF
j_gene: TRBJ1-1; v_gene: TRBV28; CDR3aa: CASSSTSFNTEAFF
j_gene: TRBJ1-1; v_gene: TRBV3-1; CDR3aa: CASSQDSLSGNTEAFF
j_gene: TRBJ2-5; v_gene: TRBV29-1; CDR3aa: CSAVFPYRETQYF
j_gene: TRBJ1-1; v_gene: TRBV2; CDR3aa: CASSEAVGTEAFF
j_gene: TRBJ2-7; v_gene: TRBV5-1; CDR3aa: CASSLLLGVWEQYF
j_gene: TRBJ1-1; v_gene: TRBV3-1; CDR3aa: CASSQRTGRYTEAFF
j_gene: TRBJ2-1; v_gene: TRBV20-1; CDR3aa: CSAQTSGRADEQFF
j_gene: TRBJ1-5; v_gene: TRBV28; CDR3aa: CASRLQVQPQHF
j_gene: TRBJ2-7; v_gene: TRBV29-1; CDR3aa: CSVGETRYEQYF
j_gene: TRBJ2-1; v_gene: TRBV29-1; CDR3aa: CSVEDQGGRSYNEQFF
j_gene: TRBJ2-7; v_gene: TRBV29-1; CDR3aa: CSVERTSGAGSYEQYF
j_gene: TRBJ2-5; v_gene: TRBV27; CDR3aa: CASSPGRKQETQYF
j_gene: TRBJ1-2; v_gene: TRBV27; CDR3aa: CASSPQGQLNYGYTF
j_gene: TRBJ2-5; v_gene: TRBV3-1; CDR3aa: CASRPRDREQETQYF
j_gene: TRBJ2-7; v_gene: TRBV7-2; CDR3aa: CASSLNSGRSYEQYF
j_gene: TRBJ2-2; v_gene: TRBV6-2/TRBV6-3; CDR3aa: CASSREGRSTGELFF
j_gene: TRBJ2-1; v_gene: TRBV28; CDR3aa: CASTPQIGAGEFF
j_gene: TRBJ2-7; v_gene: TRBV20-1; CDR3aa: CSAITGGPRSYEQYF
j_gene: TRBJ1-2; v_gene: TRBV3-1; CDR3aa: CASSHGHTLYGYTF
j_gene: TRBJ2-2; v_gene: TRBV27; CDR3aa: CASSLGGSGELFF
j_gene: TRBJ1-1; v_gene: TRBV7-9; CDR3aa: CASSGGAGNTEAFF
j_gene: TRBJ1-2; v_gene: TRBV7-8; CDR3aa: CASSLGVYYGYTF
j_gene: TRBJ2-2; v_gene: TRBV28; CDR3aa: CASSLWQNRGPNTGELFF
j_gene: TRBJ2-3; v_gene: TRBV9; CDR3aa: CASSVLGDSTDTQYF
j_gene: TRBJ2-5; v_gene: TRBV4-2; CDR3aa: CASSQEATSGGYQETQYF
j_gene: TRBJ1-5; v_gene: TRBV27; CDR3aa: CASSPRDLNQPQHF
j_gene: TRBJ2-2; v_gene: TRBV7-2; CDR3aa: CASSLDRTGLTGELFF
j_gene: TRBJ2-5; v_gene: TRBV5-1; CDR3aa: CASSPDSNQETQYF
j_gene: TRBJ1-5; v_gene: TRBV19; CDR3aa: CASSFLGQPQHF
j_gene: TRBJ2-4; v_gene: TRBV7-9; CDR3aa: CASSPFGQGATKNIQYF
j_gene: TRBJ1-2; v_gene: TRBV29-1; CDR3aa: CSVSRDSRYTF
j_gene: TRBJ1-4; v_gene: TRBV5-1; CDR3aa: CASSLDRGKEKLFF
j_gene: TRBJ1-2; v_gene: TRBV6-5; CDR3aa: CASSLLPPSMGYGYTF
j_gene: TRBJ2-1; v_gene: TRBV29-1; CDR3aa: CSVLRELLVSNEQFF
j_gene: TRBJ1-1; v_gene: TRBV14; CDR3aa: CASSQDWGSEAFF
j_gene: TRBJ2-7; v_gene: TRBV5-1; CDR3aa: CASSWDRGHEQYF
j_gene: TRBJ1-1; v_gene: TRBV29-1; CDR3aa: CSVEKNTEAFF
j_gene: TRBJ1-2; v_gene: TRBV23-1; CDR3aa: CASTKDRPPYGYTF